This T cell receptor beta chain came from a study of OX40 agonist ivuxolimab in advanced cancers. Using immunoSEQ multiplex PCR, the repertoire was profiled, and TCRdb retains in-frame clones only, with some absent. The table includes around 62,000 clones, about 91% detected once. This clone was observed a single time. Germline V gene data show CDR1 as MDHEN and CDR2 as SYDVKM. This CDR3 has 10 residues. V lost 3 bases to trimming and J lost 5 bases, with 2 bases between them. The J gene is TRBJ2-7, the V gene TRBV28; no clear D gene. Sequenced material: CD4+ or CD8+ T cells sorted from blood, taken in a trial of the OX40 agonist ivuxolimab. The clonotype comes from an adult with an advanced solid tumor such as melanoma, head and neck, liver or kidney cancer. CDR3 coding DNA: TGTGCCAGCAGTTTTAACGAGCAGTACTTC. It yields the protein CASSFNEQYF.